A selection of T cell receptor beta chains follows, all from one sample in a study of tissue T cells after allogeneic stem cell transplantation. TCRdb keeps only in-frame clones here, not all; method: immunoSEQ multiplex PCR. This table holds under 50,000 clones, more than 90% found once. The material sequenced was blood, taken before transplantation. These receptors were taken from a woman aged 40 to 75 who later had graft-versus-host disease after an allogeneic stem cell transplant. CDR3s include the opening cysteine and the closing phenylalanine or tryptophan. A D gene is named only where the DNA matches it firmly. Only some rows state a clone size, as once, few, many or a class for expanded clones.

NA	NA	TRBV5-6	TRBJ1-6	TGTGCCAGCAGCTTATATTCGGGTCCGTCACCCCTCCACTTT	CASSLYSGPSPLHF
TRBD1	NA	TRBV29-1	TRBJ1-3	TGCAGCGTGCGACAGGGAACTGGAAACACCATATATTTT	CSVRQGTGNTIYF
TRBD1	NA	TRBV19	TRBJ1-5	TGTGCCAGTAGTCTGTGGGGGACAGGGAGGGATCAGCCCCAGCATTTT	CASSLWGTGRDQPQHF
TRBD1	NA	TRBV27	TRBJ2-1	TGTGCCAGCAGCCACTTCGGGACAGTAAACAATGAGCAGTTCTTC	CASSHFGTVNNEQFF
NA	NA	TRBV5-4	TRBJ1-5	TGTGCCAGCAGCTTGCAGGGGTACAATCAGCCCCAGCATTTT	CASSLQGYNQPQHF
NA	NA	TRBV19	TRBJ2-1	TGTGCCAGTAGTACCCTTGAGGCTCTAAGCGTCTCGGATGAGCAGTTCTTC	CASSTLEALSVSDEQFF
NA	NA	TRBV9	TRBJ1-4	TGTGCCAGCAGCGTAGGGCCCGGACGCGGTGAAAAACTGTTTTTT	CASSVGPGRGEKLFF
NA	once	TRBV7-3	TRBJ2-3	TGTGCCAGCACCCCGGGCCCTGCGGCTGATACGCAGTATTTT	CASTPGPAADTQYF
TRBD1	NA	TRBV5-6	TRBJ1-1	TGTGCCAGCAGCTTGCCCCGACAGGGGGGTACTGAAGCTTTCTTT	CASSLPRQGGTEAFF
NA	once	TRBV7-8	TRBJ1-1	TGTGCCAGCAGCTTTGCTATGGGCAACGAAGCTTTCTTT	CASSFAMGNEAFF
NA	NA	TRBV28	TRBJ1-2	TGTGCCAGCAGTTCCCGCCTAGGGGCCCTGGACTATGGCTACACCTTC	CASSSRLGALDYGYTF
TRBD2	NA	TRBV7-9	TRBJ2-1	TGTGCCAGCAGCTCCGGACTAGCGGGAGGGAGGAATGAGCAGTTCTTC	CASSSGLAGGRNEQFF
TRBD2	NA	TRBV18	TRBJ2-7	TGTGCCAGCTCGCCCTCTAGCGGGCGGCCCTACGAGCAGTACTTC	CASSPSSGRPYEQYF
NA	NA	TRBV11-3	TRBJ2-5	TGTGCCAGCAGCCCAAGGGGCCAGAGAGAGACCCAGTACTTC	CASSPRGQRETQYF
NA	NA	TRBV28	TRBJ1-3	TGTGCCAGCAGTCCTCAAGTGGTAAACACCATATATTTT	CASSPQVVNTIYF
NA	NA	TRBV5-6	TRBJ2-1	TGTGCCAGCAGCTCCGAGACGGTTGAGCAGTTCTTC	CASSSETVEQFF
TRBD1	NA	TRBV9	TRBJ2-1	TGTGCCAGCAGCGCAAGGGACAGGGATACAATGAGACAGTTCTTC	CASSARDRDTMRQFF
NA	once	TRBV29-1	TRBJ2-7	TGCAGCGTGGGGTGGATCGGAAGCTACGAGCAGTACTTC	CSVGWIGSYEQYF
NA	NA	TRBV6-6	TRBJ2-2	TGTGCCAGCAGTGAGGACACAACGAACACCGGGGAGCTGTTTTTT	CASSEDTTNTGELFF
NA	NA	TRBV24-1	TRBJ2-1	TGTGCCACCAGTGATCCGGGACTGGGGAACAATGAGCAGTTCTTC	CATSDPGLGNNEQFF
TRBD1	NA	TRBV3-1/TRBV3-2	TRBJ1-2	TGTGCCAGCAGCCTCCAGGGGGTCGGCTATGGCTACACCTTC	CASSLQGVGYGYTF
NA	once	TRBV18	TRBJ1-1	TGTGCCAGCTCACAAGGACAGTACACTGAAGCTTTCTTT	CASSQGQYTEAFF
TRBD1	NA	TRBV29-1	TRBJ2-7	TGCAGCGTATGGACAGGGGGTCTATACGAGCAGTACTTC	CSVWTGGLYEQYF
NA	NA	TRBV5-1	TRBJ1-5	TGCGCCAGCAGTCGGGGGGATAGCAATCAGCCCCAGCATTTT	CASSRGDSNQPQHF
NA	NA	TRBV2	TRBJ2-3	TGTGCCAGCAGTCATACCCCTGGGACGGTGAGGATCACAGATACGCAGTATTTT	CASSHTPGTVRITDTQYF
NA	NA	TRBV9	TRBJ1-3	TGTGCCAGCAGCGTAGGACAGTCGCCGGGAGGAAACACCATATATTTT	CASSVGQSPGGNTIYF
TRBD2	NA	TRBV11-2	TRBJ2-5	TGTGCCAGCAGCTTGGGGACTAGCGGCCAAGAGACCCAGTACTTC	CASSLGTSGQETQYF